The 13 T cell receptor beta chains in this list originate from one sample, sequenced in a study of T cell changes during pregnancy in multiple sclerosis. Sequencing used immunoSEQ multiplex PCR; TCRdb keeps in-frame clones, though not all of them. Found here are 45,000 to 50,000 clones, 80% to 95% of them singletons; the top ten hold roughly 2.1%. The sample was peripheral blood, taken in the third trimester of pregnancy. The receptor source for this set is a female donor with multiple sclerosis, enrolled in a pregnancy study.

The chain recombines TRBV15 with TRBJ1-3; no clear D. The V end was cut by 1 base, the J end by 7 bases, with 17 bases between. Germline CDR1 is LNHNV and CDR2 is YYDKDF (reference sequence). The CDR3 covers 16 residues. CDR3 loop: CATSRVPQADGNTIYF. The CDR3 DNA follows: TGTGCCACCAGCAGAGTCCCGCAGGCCGATGGGAACACCATATATTTT.

The sample holds one count of this clone. The chain links TRBV6-5 to TRBJ2-3, with 11 bases matching TRBD2. The V and J ends lost 6 bases and 0 bases, in that order; junction bases with no gene match: 2. Per germline, CDR1 MNHEY and CDR2 SVGAGI. This CDR3 contains 15 residues. In DNA form, the CDR3 reads TGTGCCAGCAGACGACTAGCGGGGAGCACAGATACGCAGTATTTT. Translation gives CASRRLAGSTDTQYF.

This chain connects TRBV5-4 to TRBJ2-3; 12 bases match TRBD2. The V gene end was trimmed by 4 bases and the J gene end by 3 bases; junction bases not matched to a gene: 3. Germline V CDR1 and CDR2: SGHNT, YYREEE (reference sequence). The CDR3 is made up of 15 amino acids. CDR3 loop: CASSKTSGRTDTQYF. CDR3 nucleotides: TGTGCCAGCAGCAAGACTAGCGGGAGAACAGATACGCAGTATTTT.

The chain employs TRBV5-4 and TRBJ2-2; 11 bases agree with TRBD2. The germline gives CDR1 SGHNT, CDR2 YYREEE (reference sequence). The CDR3 sequence is 15 residues long. J lost 3 bases, V lost 4 bases, and 2 bases had no gene match. The chain's CDR3 is CASSPLAGDTGELFF. The DNA for the CDR3 is TGTGCCAGCAGCCCACTAGCGGGAGACACCGGGGAGCTGTTTTTT.

J is TRBJ1-5 and V is TRBV19, with D maybe TRBD1 (5 bases). Germline CDR1 and CDR2: LNHDA and SQIVND (reference sequence). The V gene lost 1 base and the J gene lost 4 bases, with 8 bases spanning the gap. The CDR3 extends over 14 amino acids. The CDR3 DNA reads TGTGCCAGTAGTATAGGGGGGGTGAATCAGCCCCAGCATTTT. Residues: CASSIGGVNQPQHF.

This clone occurred once. The gene calls are TRBV2 and TRBJ2-7; weak D call: TRBD2 (6 bases). This CDR3 spans 14 amino acids. In germline, CDR1 is SNHLY, CDR2 FYNNEI. V lost 6 bases and J lost 3, with 15 bases in between. The DNA for the CDR3 is TGTGCCAGCAGCACGGGACTCACAATCTACGAGCAGTACTTC. It codes for CASSTGLTIYEQYF.

This chain links TRBV29-1 with TRBJ2-5, with TRBD2 matching 7 bases. V shed 5 bases and J 2 bases; nucleotides not matched to a gene: 11. CDR1 and CDR2 from the germline V gene are SQVTM and ANQGSEA. This CDR3 has 15 residues. The CDR3 protein is CSVPNRAGLQETQYF. The CDR3 nucleotides read TGCAGCGTTCCAAATCGCGCGGGACTACAAGAGACCCAGTACTTC.

This clone was counted between two and nine times. CDR3 sequence reads: CAYLTEENTEAFF. The CDR3 DNA sequence: TGTGCTTATTTGACGGAGGAGAACACTGAAGCTTTCTTT. The chain joins TRBV5-4 to TRBJ1-1, with D unresolved. The V gene's germline CDR1 is SGHNT and CDR2 YYREEE (reference sequence). The CDR3 consists of 13 residues.

The chain is built from TRBV5-4 and TRBJ2-1; 9 bases line up with TRBD2. This CDR3 has 15 amino acids. Germline V lookup: CDR1 SGHNT, CDR2 YYREEE (reference sequence). J was trimmed by 7 bases and V by 4 bases; bases with no gene match: 9. DNA of the CDR3: TGTGCCAGCAGCCCCCCCCGCGGGAGGGGTAATGAGCAGTTCTTC. It is translated as CASSPPRGRGNEQFF.

The gene calls are TRBV5-5 and TRBJ1-2; tentatively, D is TRBD1 (6 bases). Trimming stripped 4 bases from V and 4 bases from J, with 17 bases between. The germline V gene encodes CDR1 SGHKS and CDR2 YYEKEE (reference sequence). This CDR3 spans 15 amino acids. The CDR3 DNA is TGTGCCAGCAGCAGCTCCAGGGGAAGGAGCTATGGCTACACCTTC. Translation: CASSSSRGRSYGYTF.

The V gene is TRBV28, the J gene TRBJ2-2; 7 nucleotides agree with TRBD2. The germline CDR1 and CDR2 sequences are MDHEN and SYDVKM. This CDR3 comprises 15 residues. V was clipped by 7 bases and J by 0 bases; unmatched bases: 5. This chain's CDR3 is CASIGGGTNTGELFF. In nucleotides, the CDR3 is TGTGCCAGCATTGGGGGGGGGACGAACACCGGGGAGCTGTTTTTT.

The rearrangement links TRBV28 to TRBJ1-5; D is perhaps TRBD1 (5 bases). Germline values: CDR1 MDHEN, CDR2 SYDVKM. V was shortened by 6 bases and J by 3 bases, with 12 bases between the two germline ends. CDR3 length: 14 residues. The CDR3 reads CASSKAGPNQPQHF. The CDR3 DNA reads TGTGCCAGCAGCAAAGCGGGGCCCAATCAGCCCCAGCATTTT.

The V gene is TRBV6-5, the J gene TRBJ2-3; a possible D gene is TRBD1 (6 bases). Germline assignment: CDR1 MNHEY and CDR2 SVGAGI. The CDR3 covers 15 residues. V was clipped by 5 bases and J by 5 bases, with 17 bases between them. The CDR3 DNA reads TGTGCCAGCAGTCACCGGGACATCGGTGAAGATACGCAGTATTTT. Protein product: CASSHRDIGEDTQYF.